Shown below are 24 T cell receptor beta chains from a single sample sequenced in a study of persistence of HIV-infected CD4 T cells. Cells were stimulated with overlapping HIV-1 Gag 15-mer peptides. CD40L-negative CD69-negative CD45RO-high memory CD4+ T cells were sorted as populations depleted of antigen-responding cells. These receptors have no identified antigens. The immunoSEQ assay was version 4, run in survey mode. Sequenced by immunoSEQ multiplex PCR; TCRdb stores in-frame clones only, minus some. This sample yields about 36,000 clones, of which about 81% are seen a single time; around 1% belongs to the top ten. The sequences come from cultured CD4+ T cells from PBMCs, collected from a patient who received antiretroviral therapy. These receptors were obtained from an adult with HIV. The donor label of this sample is uncertain.

The rearrangement uses TRBV19 and TRBJ2-5, with TRBD1 identical over 10 bases. The V gene end was trimmed by 3 bases and the J gene end by 5 bases; junction bases not matched to a gene: 0. Germline CDR1 and CDR2: LNHDA and SQIVND (reference sequence). This CDR3 has 13 amino acids. Here the CDR3 reads CASSMDRGETQYF. In DNA, the CDR3 is TGTGCCAGTAGTATGGACAGGGGGGAGACCCAGTACTTC.

The chain carries TRBV5-1 and TRBJ1-4, with D uncertain. Trimming removed 5 bases at V and 0 bases at J, with 5 bases between. This CDR3 region has 13 residues. Looked up from germline, CDR1 is SGHRS and CDR2 is YFSETQ. The CDR3 loop is CASRRATNEKLFF. The DNA for the CDR3 is TGCGCCAGCAGAAGAGCAACTAATGAAAAACTGTTTTTT.

The J gene is TRBJ1-3, the V gene TRBV7-9; D remains ambiguous. This CDR3 region has 14 residues. Trimming took 7 bases from V and 0 from J, leaving 10 bases between them. Germline CDR1 and CDR2: SEHNR and FQNEAQ (reference sequence). CDR3 loop: CASINPASGNTIYF. For the CDR3, the DNA is TGTGCCAGCATCAACCCAGCCTCTGGAAACACCATATATTTT.

Note on this clone: Other DNA sequences within the sample encode an identical CDR3. The CDR3: CASRKTTGELFF. The CDR3 nucleotides are TGTGCCAGCAGAAAAACCACCGGGGAGCTGTTTTTT. V usage is TRBV27 and J usage is TRBJ2-2; D is unclear. CDR1 and CDR2 (germline): MNHEY, SMNVEV (reference sequence). Between the trimmed V and J ends, which lost 6 bases and 4 bases, there was a span of 6 bases. This CDR3 is 12 amino acids long.

This clone was detected only once. The J gene is TRBJ2-3, the V gene TRBV5-1, with D possibly matching TRBD1 (5 bases). Germline V gives CDR1 SGHRS, CDR2 YFSETQ. This CDR3 spans 15 amino acids. Trimming cost V 3 bases and J 4 bases, with 15 bases left between them. The CDR3 sequence is CASSSGSAPPDTQYF. The CDR3 DNA is TGCGCCAGCAGCTCAGGGTCTGCCCCCCCAGATACGCAGTATTTT.

The rearrangement uses TRBV5-1 and TRBJ2-3; D may be TRBD1 or TRBD2 (6 bases each). The CDR3 extends over 14 amino acids. Looked up from germline, CDR1 is SGHRS and CDR2 is YFSETQ. V lost 0 bases to trimming and J lost 6 bases, with 11 bases between them. The CDR3 reads CASSLVRGRDTQYF. The CDR3 DNA sequence: TGCGCCAGCAGCTTGGTCCGGGGGCGGGATACGCAGTATTTT.

The chain links TRBV3-1 (or the pseudogene TRBV3-2) to TRBJ2-7; weak D call: TRBD1 (5 bases). Trimming left V 4 bases short and J 0 bases short, with 10 bases between. This CDR3 comprises 14 residues. The germline V gene has CDR1 LGHDT and CDR2 YNNKEL (reference sequence). The CDR3 here is CASSLGQISYEQYF. In nucleotides, the CDR3 is TGTGCCAGCAGCCTCGGACAAATCTCCTACGAGCAGTACTTC.

The chain uses TRBV19 and TRBJ1-2; 8 nucleotides line up with TRBD1. This CDR3 is 14 amino acids long. The V segment lost 4 bases and the J segment 6 bases; nucleotides outside the gene matches: 7. Germline V CDR1 and CDR2: LNHDA, SQIVND (reference sequence). In DNA, the CDR3 is TGTGCCAGTAGTAGCAGGGGGCGCCCTAATGGCTACACCTTC. This translates into CASSSRGRPNGYTF.

The chain links TRBV5-1 to TRBJ1-4, with TRBD1 matching over 12 bases. J gave up 6 bases and V 7 bases, and 4 bases lay outside the gene matches. Germline V lookup: CDR1 SGHRS, CDR2 YFSETQ. This CDR3 has 14 amino acids. Here the CDR3 reads CASGTGGRDEKLFF. The CDR3 DNA is TGCGCCAGCGGGACAGGGGGCAGGGATGAAAAACTGTTTTTT.

The count of this clone is one. This CDR3 is CASSLSGQGAYEQYF. CDR3 in DNA: TGTGCCAGCAGCTTATCAGGACAGGGCGCCTACGAGCAGTACTTC. This rearrangement joins TRBV7-3 to TRBJ2-7; 8 bases are a match to TRBD1. This CDR3 contains 15 residues. The germline gives CDR1 SGHTA, CDR2 FQGTGA. After removal of 2 bases from V and 2 bases from J, the junction contained 5 bases not matched to a gene.

V gene TRBV6-5 combines with J gene TRBJ1-6; no firm D call. Trimming removed 5 bases at V and 4 bases at J, with 9 bases between. Germline loops: CDR1 MNHEY, CDR2 SVGAGI. CDR3 length equals 14 residues. CDR3 region: CASSRAQYNSPLHF. CDR3 DNA: TGTGCCAGCAGTCGGGCACAGTATAATTCACCCCTCCACTTT.

This clone showed up just once. The chain has TRBV7-2 and TRBJ1-1; no reliable D call. CDR1 and CDR2 (germline): SGHTA, FQGNSA. Trimming cost V 2 bases and J 1 base, with 8 bases left between them. The CDR3 sequence is 14 residues long. Written as DNA, the CDR3 is TGTGCCAGCAGCTTATACCACTCGAACACTGAAGCTTTCTTT. This gives the protein CASSLYHSNTEAFF.

The chain recombines TRBV9 with TRBJ1-3, with TRBD1 matching 8 bases. This CDR3 comprises 20 residues. Trimming at V came to 1 base and at J to 0 bases, leaving 15 bases not matched to a gene. From germline, CDR1 is SGDLS and CDR2 YYNGEE. The CDR3 DNA is TGTGCCAGCAGCGTATCTGGGACAGGCTTTCTTCCAAACTCTGGAAACACCATATATTTT. This gives the protein CASSVSGTGFLPNSGNTIYF.

The rearrangement joins TRBV10-2 to TRBJ1-5, with 11 bases that match TRBD1. The CDR3 has 15 amino acids. V dropped 11 bases and J dropped 6; count of bases not matched to a gene: 12. CDR1 and CDR2 from the germline V gene are WSHSY and SAAADI. The CDR3 DNA sequence: TGCGCCGGGGGAGGACAGGGGGCGACCCGTCAGCCCCAGCATTTT. This encodes CAGGGQGATRQPQHF.

The CDR3 sequence: CASSSGTGTEQYF. The CDR3 DNA reads as TGTGCCAGCAGCTCCGGGACAGGGACCGAGCAGTACTTC. The chain couples TRBV5-6 to TRBJ2-7; TRBD1 aligns across 9 bases. Per the germline V gene, CDR1 is SGHDT and CDR2 is YYEEEE. The CDR3 runs to 13 residues. V shed 3 bases and J 6 bases; nucleotides not matched to a gene: 4.

V usage is TRBV7-6 and J usage is TRBJ1-3, with no clear D. This CDR3 is 15 amino acids long. Trimming took off 5 bases at V and 4 bases at J, with 15 bases between the two ends. Germline CDR1 is SGHVS and CDR2 is FNYEAQ. CDR3 amino acids: CASSPQALAGNTIYF. In nucleotides, the CDR3 is TGTGCCAGCAGCCCCCAAGCCTTAGCGGGAAACACCATATATTTT.

The chain links TRBV2 to TRBJ1-5; a possible D gene is TRBD1 (5 bases). Germline CDR1 reads SNHLY; CDR2 reads FYNNEI. This CDR3 has 16 amino acids. Deletions cut 2 bases from V and 4 bases from J, with 15 bases between. The CDR3 DNA reads as TGTGCCAGCAGTGAAAGGCCGTGGGGCCCGAATCAGCCCCAGCATTTT. Amino acid sequence: CASSERPWGPNQPQHF.

The V and J genes are TRBV6-5 and TRBJ2-7; 11 positions match TRBD1. The CDR3 totals 15 residues. The V gene end was trimmed by 8 bases and the J gene end by 3 bases; junction bases not matched to a gene: 9. In germline, CDR1 is MNHEY, CDR2 SVGAGI. CDR3 residues: CASRWDRGSIYEQYF. CDR3 coding DNA: TGTGCCAGCCGCTGGGACAGGGGGAGCATCTACGAGCAGTACTTC.

The chain is built from TRBV5-5 and TRBJ1-6; unclear D gene. Germline V lookup: CDR1 SGHKS, CDR2 YYEKEE (reference sequence). The CDR3 has 15 amino acids. Trimming stripped 0 bases from V and 6 bases from J, with 10 bases between. The CDR3 bases are TGTGCCAGCAGCTTGGACCTGATCCGTAATTCACCCCTCCACTTT. Translation: CASSLDLIRNSPLHF. The full variable domain, completed using reference TRBV5-5 and TRBJ1-6, is DAGVTQSPTHLIKTRGQQVTLRCSPISGHKSVSWYQQVLGQGPQFIFQYYEKEERGRGNFPDRFSARQFPNYSSELNVNALLLGDSALYLCASSLDLIRNSPLHFGNGTRLTVT.

The V call is TRBV24-1, the J call TRBJ2-1; D gene ambiguous. Germline CDR1 and CDR2: KGHDR and SFDVKD. The CDR3 covers 16 residues. The V and J ends lost 4 bases and 0 bases respectively, with 12 bases between them. CDR3 sequence (DNA): TGTGCCACCAGTGACCGGACGGCTAGCTCCTACAATGAGCAGTTCTTC. Protein sequence: CATSDRTASSYNEQFF.

The rearrangement uses TRBV27 and TRBJ1-2; 11 nucleotides match TRBD1. The CDR3 is 16 amino acids. V lost 5 bases and J lost 7; bases outside the gene matches: 12. Germline-derived CDR1 and CDR2 are MNHEY and SMNVEV (reference sequence). The CDR3 protein is CASSPIRTGGVIGYTF. In DNA form, the CDR3 reads TGTGCCAGCAGTCCAATTAGGACAGGGGGCGTGATTGGCTACACCTTC.

J is TRBJ1-2 and V is TRBV7-9, with TRBD1 matching 9 bases. The CDR3 contains 16 residues. V dropped 5 bases and J dropped 4; count of bases not matched to a gene: 11. CDR1 SEHNR and CDR2 FQNEAQ come from the germline V gene (reference sequence). The CDR3 is CASSPETGGGSYGYTF. CDR3 DNA sequence: TGTGCCAGCAGCCCAGAGACAGGGGGGGGATCCTATGGCTACACCTTC.

This chain connects TRBV29-1 to TRBJ1-2; maybe TRBD1 (6 bases). The CDR3 totals 15 residues. Germline V gene sequence: CDR1 SQVTM, CDR2 ANQGSEA. Trimming removed 0 bases at V and 5 bases at J, with 16 bases between. CDR3 amino acids: CSVEDSGQGRYGYTF. The CDR3 region has the DNA TGCAGCGTTGAAGACTCGGGGCAGGGGAGATATGGCTACACCTTC.

The chain recombines TRBV18 with TRBJ1-1, with 8 bases identical to TRBD1. The length of the CDR3 is 16 residues. Trimming removed 6 bases from V and 5 bases from J; junction bases left unmatched: 14. Per the germline V gene, CDR1 is KGHSH and CDR2 is LQKENI. The CDR3 reads CASSPGPGGARTEAFF. The DNA of the CDR3 is TGTGCCAGCTCCCCAGGTCCAGGGGGCGCAAGGACTGAAGCTTTCTTT.